This entry features one T cell receptor (beta chain) sequence. Original handling: Amplifying reference gene primers gave estimates of nucleated cell counts. Some clones are missing from TCRdb's copy, which holds only in-frame ones; the method was immunoSEQ multiplex PCR. That table gives V, J and clone size, and the DNA gave D and trimming. The profile covers about 160,000 clones, with about 86% appearing a single time and roughly 3% taken by the ten largest. Germline V gives CDR1 MNHEY, CDR2 SVGAGI. Trimming pared 8 bases from V and 5 bases from J, leaving 8 bases between. The CDR3 spans 11 residues. The data originate from a study of blood T cell repertoires in COVID-19. Background on the study: The United States, Italy and Spain provided the acute and convalescent COVID-19 samples. Sample material is recorded as cDNA or gDNA derived from T cells, B-cell-depleted T cells, or PBMCs.

The TCR comes from a man between 70 and 80 years old with acute or convalescent COVID-19. Sample: peripheral blood. This chain connects TRBV6-5 to TRBJ2-3; D perhaps matches TRBD1 (5 bases). The CDR3 here is CASRQGDTQYF. The DNA of the CDR3 is TGTGCCAGCCGCCAGGGAGATACGCAGTATTTT.